A selection of T cell receptor beta chains follows, all from one sample in a study of cytomegalovirus exposure and HLA in healthy donors. Clones were sequenced by immunoSEQ multiplex PCR, and TCRdb holds only the in-frame ones, with some missing. The sample records 150,000 to 200,000 clones, about four fifths being singletons. Material: PBMCs. Receptors originate from a man aged 50 or older in good health and CMV-seropositive. Both conserved end residues are part of each CDR3. A D gene is named only where the DNA matches it firmly. For some rows the clone size is stated as once, few or many, or as a class when expanded; others skip it.

j_call,clone_size,v_call,cdr3_length,d_call,cdr3_nt,cdr3_aa
TRBJ1-1,few,TRBV29-1,14,.,TGCAGCGTTGAAGAACGGCGGGAAGTTGCTGAAGCTTTCTTT,CSVEERREVAEAFF
TRBJ2-5,.,TRBV10-3,15,TRBD2,TGTGCCATCAGTGGGAAGCGGGAGGGCCGTGAGACCCAGTACTTC,CAISGKREGRETQYF
TRBJ1-1,.,TRBV28,16,.,TGTGCCAGCAGTTTAACCTCTCCAGGGATGAACACTGAAGCTTTCTTT,CASSLTSPGMNTEAFF
TRBJ2-5,once,TRBV5-4,14,.,TGTGCCAGCAGCTCACAACAGGGTACAGAGACCCAGTACTTC,CASSSQQGTETQYF
TRBJ2-1,.,TRBV7-9,12,.,TGTGCCAGCAGACGTGACAGGCCGGAGCAGTTCTTC,CASRRDRPEQFF
TRBJ2-2,.,TRBV5-1,15,.,TGCGCCAGCAGCTTGCAGGGGATAGTGGCCGGGGAGCTGTTTTTT,CASSLQGIVAGELFF
TRBJ2-1,.,TRBV7-8,14,TRBD2,TGTGCCAGCAGCTCTCGGGGGGGAAGGAATGAGCAGTTCTTC,CASSSRGGRNEQFF
TRBJ1-2,few,TRBV5-5,13,.,TGTGCCAGCAGCCAACAGGGAAACTATGGCTACACCTTC,CASSQQGNYGYTF
TRBJ1-2,.,TRBV28,18,TRBD1,TGTGCCAGCAGTTTAAGTTTATATCGGGACAGGGGGCTTCAGGGCTACACCTTC,CASSLSLYRDRGLQGYTF
TRBJ1-3,few,TRBV2,15,TRBD1,TGTGCCAGCAGTCAACAGGGGGCGGCGGGAAACACCATATATTTT,CASSQQGAAGNTIYF
TRBJ2-2,.,TRBV25-1,15,.,TGTGCCAGCACCGAGCAGGGGGAGGACACCGGGGAGCTGTTTTTT,CASTEQGEDTGELFF
TRBJ1-4,few,TRBV7-9,16,.,TGTTCCAGCAGCTTAGTATCAGGGTCGGCTAATGAAAAACTGTTTTTT,CSSSLVSGSANEKLFF
TRBJ1-2,few,TRBV10-3,12,.,TGTGCCATCAGTCGCGAGTCCTATGGCTACACCTTC,CAISRESYGYTF
TRBJ2-1,.,TRBV29-1,13,.,TGCAGCGTTGTTGCGGGAATACACAATGAGCAGTTCTTC,CSVVAGIHNEQFF
TRBJ1-1,.,TRBV27,15,TRBD1,TGTGCCAGCAGTTTCGAGGGGGCCGGAATGACTGAAGCTTTCTTT,CASSFEGAGMTEAFF
TRBJ2-7,.,TRBV7-9,14,.,TGTGCCAGCAGCTTAGGGACAGAATTATACGAGCAGTACTTC,CASSLGTELYEQYF
TRBJ2-1,.,TRBV5-6,12,.,TGTGCCAGCAGCTTGGTTCCGTTTGAGCAGTTCTTC,CASSLVPFEQFF
TRBJ2-5,.,TRBV4-2,15,.,TGTGCCAGCAGCCTTCAGAGCCAGGGTGGAGAGACCCAGTACTTC,CASSLQSQGGETQYF
TRBJ2-7,.,TRBV2,14,TRBD2,TGTGCCAGCAGTGTATTAGCGGGAGCATCCGAGCAGTACTTC,CASSVLAGASEQYF
TRBJ1-2,.,TRBV7-3,15,.,TGTGCCAGCAGCCCTCGGGGGGGGAGAGGCTATGGCTACACCTTC,CASSPRGGRGYGYTF
TRBJ2-6,.,TRBV7-9,19,TRBD2,TGTGCCAGCAGCTTGCTAGCGGGGGCCCTCGACTCTGGGGCCAACGTCCTGACTTTC,CASSLLAGALDSGANVLTF
TRBJ2-7,few,TRBV19,16,.,TGTGCCAGTAGTACCCCCCGGGGGTTTAGCTCCTACGAGCAGTACTTC,CASSTPRGFSSYEQYF
TRBJ2-6,.,TRBV27,16,.,TGTGCCAGCAGTTTATTACTAGCTTCTGGGGCCAACGTCCTGACTTTC,CASSLLLASGANVLTF
TRBJ2-1,once,TRBV7-3,17,.,TGTGCCAGCAGCACCCAACAGGGAAGGAGTTTAGACAATGAGCAGTTCTTC,CASSTQQGRSLDNEQFF
TRBJ2-1,.,TRBV28,16,.,TGTGCCAGCAGTTCAACAGGACTAGGGGGAGGTGATGAGCAGTTCTTC,CASSSTGLGGGDEQFF
TRBJ1-2,.,TRBV9,13,.,TGTGCCAGCAGCGTAGCACAAAACTATGGCTACACCTTC,CASSVAQNYGYTF
TRBJ2-3,.,TRBV5-1,16,.,TGCGCCAGCAGCTTTACAGGCCGGTTAAGCACAGATACGCAGTATTTT,CASSFTGRLSTDTQYF
TRBJ2-3,.,TRBV15,15,.,TGTGCCACCAGCAGAGATCTTGGAGGGTTAGATACGCAGTATTTT,CATSRDLGGLDTQYF
TRBJ1-4,once,TRBV18,15,.,TGTGCCAGCTCACCCATGGCTGCAACTAATGAAAAACTGTTTTTT,CASSPMAATNEKLFF
TRBJ2-5,.,TRBV5-1,14,.,TGCGCCAGCAGGGAGGGGGGGGTCCAAGAGACCCAGTACTTC,CASREGGVQETQYF
TRBJ1-5,.,TRBV19,14,TRBD1,TGTGCCAGTAGCGACAGGGGTTACAATCAGCCCCAGCATTTT,CASSDRGYNQPQHF
TRBJ2-7,.,TRBV6-4,17,TRBD1,TGTGCCAGCAGTTTCGTAGACCGGGACAGGGTTATCTACGAGCAGTACTTC,CASSFVDRDRVIYEQYF
TRBJ2-4,once,TRBV5-5,15,.,TGTGCCAGCAGCCCGAAGACAGGACTCAAAAACATTCAGTACTTC,CASSPKTGLKNIQYF
TRBJ2-3,.,TRBV27,15,TRBD2,TGTGCCAGCACCCATACGGGACTAGGACCAGATACGCAGTATTTT,CASTHTGLGPDTQYF
TRBJ2-7,.,TRBV5-6,12,.,TGTGCCGGCAGCTTGGGAAGGGGCGAGCAGTACTTC,CAGSLGRGEQYF
TRBJ2-7,.,TRBV27,15,.,TGTGCCAGCAGTCCTACGGGGATCCGTGTATACGAGCAGTACTTC,CASSPTGIRVYEQYF
TRBJ2-5,once,TRBV27,17,TRBD2,TGTGCCAGCAGTCCGGAACTAGCGGGGGGCTCCCCGAGGAGCCAGTACTTC,CASSPELAGGSPRSQYF
TRBJ1-5,.,TRBV6-5,14,TRBD1,TGTGCCAGCAGTTCGACAGGGGGGCATCAGCCCCAGCATTTT,CASSSTGGHQPQHF
TRBJ2-1,.,TRBV9,16,TRBD2,TGTGCCAGCAGCCCCCGACTAGCGGGGGGATACAATGAGCAGTTCTTC,CASSPRLAGGYNEQFF
TRBJ2-7,.,TRBV11-2,14,TRBD2,TGTGCCAGCAGCTTAGGGCTAGCGGGGGGCGAGCAGTACTTC,CASSLGLAGGEQYF
TRBJ1-1,.,TRBV5-1,14,.,TGCGCCAGCACTGAACCGGGAAGGGCCACTGAAGCTTTCTTT,CASTEPGRATEAFF
TRBJ2-7,.,TRBV7-2,16,TRBD2,TGTGCCAGCAGCTTACGCCCAGCGGGGGGTTCCGACGAGCAGTACTTC,CASSLRPAGGSDEQYF
TRBJ2-3,.,TRBV14,13,.,TGTGCCAGCAGCCTATCTACGAGGGATACGCAGTATTTT,CASSLSTRDTQYF